The entry below gives a single T cell receptor beta chain sequence along with its context. What it recognizes is unknown. Each CDR3 protein gets one entry after TCRdb re-called the reads with MiXCR. The sample consists of hundreds of thousands of distinct CDR3 sequences, approximately 34% of them appearing once. The sample is drawn from a study of T cell repertoires in cytomegalovirus infection. Study overall: Public TCR beta signatures marked donors with CMV infection and the matching HLA.

Study-wide results and caveats: HLA-C-restricted TCR beta clonotypes specific for CMV led the ex vivo response.

The clonotype originates from a human donor in good health (CMV status not recorded). Some clones in this sample may be carry-over from other donors' samples. Sequencing was done on a sample of PBMCs.

CDR3 bases: TGTGCCAGCAGTTTCTCCCCTCGACTAGCGGGGAACAATGAGCAGTTCTTC. This codes for CASSFSPRLAGNNEQFF. This chain joins TRBV27 and TRBJ2-1, with TRBD2 matching over 11 bases. The germline CDR1 and CDR2 sequences are MNHEY and SMNVEV (reference sequence). V lost 3 bases to trimming and J lost 5 bases; unmatched junction nucleotides: 9. The CDR3 spans 17 residues.